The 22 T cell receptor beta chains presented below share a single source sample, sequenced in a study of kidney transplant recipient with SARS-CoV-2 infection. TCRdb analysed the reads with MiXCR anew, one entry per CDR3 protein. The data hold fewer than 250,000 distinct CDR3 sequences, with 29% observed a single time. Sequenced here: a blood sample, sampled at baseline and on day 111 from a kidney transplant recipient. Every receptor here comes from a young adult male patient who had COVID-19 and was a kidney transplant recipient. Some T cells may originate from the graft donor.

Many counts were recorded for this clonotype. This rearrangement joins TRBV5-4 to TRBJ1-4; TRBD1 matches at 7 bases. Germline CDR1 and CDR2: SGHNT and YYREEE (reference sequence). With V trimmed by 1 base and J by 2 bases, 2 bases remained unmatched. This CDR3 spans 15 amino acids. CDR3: CASSLRQGTNEKLFF. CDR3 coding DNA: TGTGCCAGCAGCTTGCGACAGGGTACTAATGAAAAACTGTTTTTT.

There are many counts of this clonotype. CDR3 coding DNA: TGCGCCAGCAGCGGTCGACTAGCGGGAGTGCTTTCCCACGAGCAGTACTTC. Translation gives CASSGRLAGVLSHEQYF. The V call is TRBV4-1, the J call TRBJ2-7, with TRBD2 identical over 12 bases. V trimming: 5 bases; J trimming: 5 bases; junction bases outside the gene matches: 13. CDR1 and CDR2 (germline): MGHRA, YSYEKL. The CDR3 sequence is 17 residues long.

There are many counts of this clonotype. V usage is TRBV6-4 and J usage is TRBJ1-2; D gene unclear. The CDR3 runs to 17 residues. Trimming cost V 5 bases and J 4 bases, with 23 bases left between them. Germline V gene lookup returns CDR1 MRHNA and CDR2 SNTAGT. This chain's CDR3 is CASSRLDSHGKTYGYTF. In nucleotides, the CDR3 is TGTGCCAGCAGTCGTCTGGACTCACACGGAAAGACCTATGGCTACACCTTC.

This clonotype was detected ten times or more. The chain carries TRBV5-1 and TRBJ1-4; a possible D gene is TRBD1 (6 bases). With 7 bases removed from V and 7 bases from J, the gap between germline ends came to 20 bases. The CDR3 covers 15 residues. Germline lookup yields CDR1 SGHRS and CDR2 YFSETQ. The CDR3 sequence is CASSLAGGLVEKLFF. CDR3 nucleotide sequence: TGCGCCAGCTCACTGGCGGGGGGCCTGGTTGAAAAACTGTTTTTT.

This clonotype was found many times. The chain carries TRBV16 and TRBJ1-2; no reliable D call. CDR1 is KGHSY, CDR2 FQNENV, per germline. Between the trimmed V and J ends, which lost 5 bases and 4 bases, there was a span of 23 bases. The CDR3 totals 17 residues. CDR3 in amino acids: CASSSTLVVRKTYGYTF. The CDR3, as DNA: TGTGCCAGCAGCAGTACCCTGGTCGTTAGAAAGACCTATGGCTACACCTTC.

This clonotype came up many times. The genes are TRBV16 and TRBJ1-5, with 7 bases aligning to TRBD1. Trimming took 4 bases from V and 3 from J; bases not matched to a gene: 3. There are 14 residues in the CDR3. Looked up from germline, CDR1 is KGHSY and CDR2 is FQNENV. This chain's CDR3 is CASSLGQVNQPQHF. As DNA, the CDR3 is TGTGCCAGCAGCCTTGGACAGGTCAATCAGCCCCAGCATTTT.

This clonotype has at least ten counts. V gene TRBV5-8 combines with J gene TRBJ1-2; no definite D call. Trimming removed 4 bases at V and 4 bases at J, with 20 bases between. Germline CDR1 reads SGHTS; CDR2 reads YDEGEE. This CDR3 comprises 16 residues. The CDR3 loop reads CASSQPHPRKTYGYTF. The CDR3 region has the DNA TGTGCCAGCAGCCAACCTCATCCACGAAAGACCTATGGCTACACCTTC.

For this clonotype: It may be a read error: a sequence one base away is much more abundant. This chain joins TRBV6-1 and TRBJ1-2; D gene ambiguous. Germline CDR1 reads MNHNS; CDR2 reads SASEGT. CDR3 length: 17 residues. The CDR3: CASSMTAECRKTYGCTF. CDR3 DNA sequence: TGTGCCAGCAGTATGACCGCGGAATGTAGAAAGACCTATGGCTGCACCTTC.

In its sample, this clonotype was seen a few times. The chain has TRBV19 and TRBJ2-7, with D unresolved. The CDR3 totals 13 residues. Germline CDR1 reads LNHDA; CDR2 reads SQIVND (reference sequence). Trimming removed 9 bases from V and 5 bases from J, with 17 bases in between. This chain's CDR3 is CASPPPGLDEQYF. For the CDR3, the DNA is TGTGCCAGCCCCCCCCCGGGCCTGGACGAGCAGTACTTC.

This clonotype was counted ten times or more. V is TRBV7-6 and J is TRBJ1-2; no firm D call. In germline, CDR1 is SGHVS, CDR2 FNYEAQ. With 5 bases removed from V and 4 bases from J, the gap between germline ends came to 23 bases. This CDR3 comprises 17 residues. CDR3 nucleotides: TGTGCCAGCAGCGGTGTGAGTGAATCTCGAAAGACCTATGGCTACACCTTC. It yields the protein CASSGVSESRKTYGYTF.

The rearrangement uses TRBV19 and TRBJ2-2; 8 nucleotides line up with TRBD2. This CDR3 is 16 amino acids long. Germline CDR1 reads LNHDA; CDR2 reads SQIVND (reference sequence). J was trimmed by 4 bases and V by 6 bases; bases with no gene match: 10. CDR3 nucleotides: TGTGCCAGTAGCAGATTTCGGGGGGGCACCACCGGGGAGCTGTTTTTT. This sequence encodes CASSRFRGGTTGELFF. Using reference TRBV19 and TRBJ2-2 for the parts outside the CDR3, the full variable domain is DGGITQSPKYLFRKEGQNVTLSCEQNLNHDAMYWYRQDPGQGLRLIYYSQIVNDFQKGDIAEGYSVSREKKESFPLTVTSAQKNPTAFYLCASSRFRGGTTGELFFGEGSRLTVL.

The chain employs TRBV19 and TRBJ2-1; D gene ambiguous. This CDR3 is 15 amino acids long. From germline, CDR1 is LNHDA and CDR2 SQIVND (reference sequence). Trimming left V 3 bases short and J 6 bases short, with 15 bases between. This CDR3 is CASSIGSGRANEQFF. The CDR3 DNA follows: TGTGCCAGTAGTATTGGATCGGGCCGGGCCAATGAGCAGTTCTTC.

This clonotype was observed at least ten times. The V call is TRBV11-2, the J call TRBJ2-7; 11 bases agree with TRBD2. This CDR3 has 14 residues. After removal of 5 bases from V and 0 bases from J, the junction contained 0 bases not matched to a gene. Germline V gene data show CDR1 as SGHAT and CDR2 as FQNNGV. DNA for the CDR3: TGTGCCAGCAGCCTAGCGGGAGGCTCCTACGAGCAGTACTTC. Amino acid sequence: CASSLAGGSYEQYF.

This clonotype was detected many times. The CDR3 here is CATSLENSTRKTYGYTF. As DNA, the CDR3 is TGTGCCACCAGTCTAGAAAATAGTACCAGAAAGACCTATGGCTACACCTTC. The chain recombines TRBV24-1 with TRBJ1-2; D is unresolved. V lost 6 bases and J 4 bases, leaving 23 bases between the germline ends. The CDR3 totals 17 residues. The germline CDR1 and CDR2 sequences are KGHDR and SFDVKD.

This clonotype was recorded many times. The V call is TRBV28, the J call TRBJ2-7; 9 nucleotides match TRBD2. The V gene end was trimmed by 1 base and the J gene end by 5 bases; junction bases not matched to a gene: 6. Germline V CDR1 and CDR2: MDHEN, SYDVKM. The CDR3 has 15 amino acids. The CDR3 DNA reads TGTGCCAGCAGTTTATCTGTAGCGGGAGCCCACGAGCAGTACTTC. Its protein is CASSLSVAGAHEQYF. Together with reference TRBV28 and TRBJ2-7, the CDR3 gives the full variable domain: DVKVTQSSRYLVKRTGEKVFLECVQDMDHENMFWYRQDPGLGLRLIYFSYDVKMKEKGDIPEGYSVSREKKERFSLILESASTNQTSMYLCASSLSVAGAHEQYFGPGTRLTVT.

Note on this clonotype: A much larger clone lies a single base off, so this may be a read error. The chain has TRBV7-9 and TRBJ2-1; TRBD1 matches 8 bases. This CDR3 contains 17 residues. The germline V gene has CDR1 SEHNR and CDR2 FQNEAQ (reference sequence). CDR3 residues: CASSFLSGTGHYNEQLF. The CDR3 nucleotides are TGTGCCAGCAGCTTCCTCTCCGGGACAGGACACTACAATGAGCAGCTCTTC.

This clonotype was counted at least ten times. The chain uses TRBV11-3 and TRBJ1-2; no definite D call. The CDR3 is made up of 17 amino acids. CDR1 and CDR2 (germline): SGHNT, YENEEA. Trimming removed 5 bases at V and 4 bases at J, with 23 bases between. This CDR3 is CASSLHNDLGKTYGYTF. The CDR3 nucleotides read TGTGCCAGCAGCCTGCATAACGATCTCGGAAAGACCTATGGCTACACCTTC. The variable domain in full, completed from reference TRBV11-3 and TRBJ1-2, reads EAGVVQSPRYKIIEKKQPVAFWCNPISGHNTLYWYLQNLGQGPELLIRYENEEAVDDSQLPKDRFSAERLKGVDSTLKIQPAELGDSAVYLCASSLHNDLGKTYGYTFGSGTRLTVV.

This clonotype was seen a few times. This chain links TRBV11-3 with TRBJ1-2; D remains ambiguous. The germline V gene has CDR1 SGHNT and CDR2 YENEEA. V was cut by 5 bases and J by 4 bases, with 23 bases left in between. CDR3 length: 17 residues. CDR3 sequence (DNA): TGTGCCAGCAGCAACAATTACGATCTCGGAAAGACCTATGGCTACACCTTC. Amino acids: CASSNNYDLGKTYGYTF.

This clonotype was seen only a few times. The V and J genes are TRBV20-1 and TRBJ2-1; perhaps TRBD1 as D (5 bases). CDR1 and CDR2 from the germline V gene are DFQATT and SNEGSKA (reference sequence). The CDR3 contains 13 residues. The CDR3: CSLGLSDYNEQFF. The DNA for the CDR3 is TGCAGCCTGGGGCTCTCGGACTACAATGAGCAGTTCTTC.

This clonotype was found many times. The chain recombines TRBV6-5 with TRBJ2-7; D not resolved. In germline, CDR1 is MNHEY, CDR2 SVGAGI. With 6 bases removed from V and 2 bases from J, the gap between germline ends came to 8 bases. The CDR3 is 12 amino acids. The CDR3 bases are TGTGCCAGCAGAGCTCCCACCTACGAGCAGTACTTC. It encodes CASRAPTYEQYF.

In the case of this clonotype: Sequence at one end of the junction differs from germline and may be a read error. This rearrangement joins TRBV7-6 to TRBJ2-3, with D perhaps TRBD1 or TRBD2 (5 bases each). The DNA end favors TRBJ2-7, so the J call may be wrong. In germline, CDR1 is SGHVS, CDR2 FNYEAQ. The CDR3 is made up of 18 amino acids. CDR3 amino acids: CASNLVGLGTSEFCEQYF. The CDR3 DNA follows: TGTGCCAGCAACTTAGTCGGGTTGGGGACCTCGGAGTTCTGCGAGCAGTACTTC.

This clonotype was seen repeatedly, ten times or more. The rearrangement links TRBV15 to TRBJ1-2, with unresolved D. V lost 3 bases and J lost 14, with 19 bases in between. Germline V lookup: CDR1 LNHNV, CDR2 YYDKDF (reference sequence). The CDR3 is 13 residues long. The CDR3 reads CATSSHLTGGGTF. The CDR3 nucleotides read TGTGCCACCAGCAGCCACTTAACGGGCGGCGGGACCTTC. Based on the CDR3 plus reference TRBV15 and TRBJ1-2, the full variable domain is DAMVIQNPRYQVTQFGKPVTLSCSQTLNHNVMYWYQQKSSQAPKLLFHYYDKDFNNEADTPDNFQSRRPNTSFCFLDIRSPGLGDTAMYLCATSSHLTGGGTFGSGTRLTVV.